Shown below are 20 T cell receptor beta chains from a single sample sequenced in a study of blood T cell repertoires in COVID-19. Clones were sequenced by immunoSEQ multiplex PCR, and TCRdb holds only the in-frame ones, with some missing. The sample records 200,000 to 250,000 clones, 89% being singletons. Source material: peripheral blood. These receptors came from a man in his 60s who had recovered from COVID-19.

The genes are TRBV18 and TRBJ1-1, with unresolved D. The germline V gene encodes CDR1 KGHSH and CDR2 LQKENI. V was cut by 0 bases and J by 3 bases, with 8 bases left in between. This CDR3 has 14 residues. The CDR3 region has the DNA TGTGCCAGCTCACCACCGGTGGGCTACACTGAAGCTTTCTTT. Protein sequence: CASSPPVGYTEAFF.

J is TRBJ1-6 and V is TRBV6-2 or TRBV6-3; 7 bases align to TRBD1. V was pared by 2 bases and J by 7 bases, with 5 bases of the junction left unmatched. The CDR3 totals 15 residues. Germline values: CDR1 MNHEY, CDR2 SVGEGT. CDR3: CASSYDRARNSPLHF. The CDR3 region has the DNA TGTGCCAGCAGTTACGACAGGGCGAGGAATTCACCCCTCCACTTT.

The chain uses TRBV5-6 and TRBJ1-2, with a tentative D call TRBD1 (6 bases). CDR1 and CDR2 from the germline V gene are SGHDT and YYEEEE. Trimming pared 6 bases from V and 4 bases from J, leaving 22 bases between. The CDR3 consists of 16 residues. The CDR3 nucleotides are TGTGCCAGCATACTCCAGGGGTCCGCAGAAGGCTATGGCTACACCTTC. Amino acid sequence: CASILQGSAEGYGYTF.

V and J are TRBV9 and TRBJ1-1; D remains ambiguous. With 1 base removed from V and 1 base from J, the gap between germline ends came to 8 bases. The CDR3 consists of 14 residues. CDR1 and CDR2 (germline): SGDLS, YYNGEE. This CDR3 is CASSVSTENTEAFF. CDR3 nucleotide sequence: TGTGCCAGCAGCGTATCTACTGAGAACACTGAAGCTTTCTTT.

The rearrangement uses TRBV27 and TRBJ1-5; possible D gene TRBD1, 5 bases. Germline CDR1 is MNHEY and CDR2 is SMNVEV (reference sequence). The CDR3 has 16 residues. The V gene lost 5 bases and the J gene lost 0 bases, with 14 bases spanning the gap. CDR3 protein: CASSLTGPYSNQPQHF. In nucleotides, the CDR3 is TGTGCCAGCAGTCTAACAGGCCCCTATAGCAATCAGCCCCAGCATTTT.

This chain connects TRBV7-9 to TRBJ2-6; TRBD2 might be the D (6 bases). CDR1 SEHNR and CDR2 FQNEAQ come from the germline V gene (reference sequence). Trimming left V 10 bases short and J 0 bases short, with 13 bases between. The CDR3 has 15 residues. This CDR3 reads CAILAVFSGANVLTF. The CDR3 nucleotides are TGTGCCATCTTAGCGGTTTTCTCTGGGGCCAACGTCCTGACTTTC.

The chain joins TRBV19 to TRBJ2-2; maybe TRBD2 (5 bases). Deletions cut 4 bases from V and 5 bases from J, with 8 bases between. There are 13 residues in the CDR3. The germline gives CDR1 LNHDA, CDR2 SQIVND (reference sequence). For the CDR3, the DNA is TGTGCCAGTAGTACCCGGAGGACCGGGGAGCTGTTTTTT. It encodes CASSTRRTGELFF.

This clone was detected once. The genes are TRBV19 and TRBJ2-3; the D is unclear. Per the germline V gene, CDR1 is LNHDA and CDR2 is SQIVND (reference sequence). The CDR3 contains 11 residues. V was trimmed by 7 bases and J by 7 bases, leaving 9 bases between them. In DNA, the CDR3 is TGTGCCAGTACCTTGGAGAATACGCAGTATTTT. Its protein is CASTLENTQYF.

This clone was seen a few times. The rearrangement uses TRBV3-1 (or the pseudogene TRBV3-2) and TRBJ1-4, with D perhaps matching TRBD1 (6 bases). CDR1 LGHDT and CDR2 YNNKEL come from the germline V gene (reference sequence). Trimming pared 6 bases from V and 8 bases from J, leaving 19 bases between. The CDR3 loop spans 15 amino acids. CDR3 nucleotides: TGTGCCAGCAGTCCTAAGGGGGACCTCCGAGAAAAACTGTTTTTT. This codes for CASSPKGDLREKLFF.

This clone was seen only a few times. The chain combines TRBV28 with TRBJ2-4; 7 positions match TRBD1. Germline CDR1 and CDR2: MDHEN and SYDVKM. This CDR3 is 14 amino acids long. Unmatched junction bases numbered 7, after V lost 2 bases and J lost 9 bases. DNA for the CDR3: TGTGCCAGCAGTTTAATCCCAGGGGGAGCCATTCAGTACTTC. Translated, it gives CASSLIPGGAIQYF.

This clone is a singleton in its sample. CDR3 coding DNA: TGTGCCAGCTCACCCATGAACACTGAAGCTTTCTTT. This codes for CASSPMNTEAFF. The chain combines TRBV18 with TRBJ1-1; D remains ambiguous. The CDR3 has 12 residues. The V and J ends lost 3 bases and 0 bases respectively, with 2 bases between them. The germline CDR1 and CDR2 sequences are KGHSH and LQKENI.

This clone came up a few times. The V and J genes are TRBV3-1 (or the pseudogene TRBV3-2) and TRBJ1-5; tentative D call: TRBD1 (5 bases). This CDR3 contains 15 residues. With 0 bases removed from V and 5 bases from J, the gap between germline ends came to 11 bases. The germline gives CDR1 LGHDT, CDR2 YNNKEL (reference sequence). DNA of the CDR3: TGTGCCAGCAGCCAAGATTCGGGGGAATATCAGCCCCAGCATTTT. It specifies CASSQDSGEYQPQHF.

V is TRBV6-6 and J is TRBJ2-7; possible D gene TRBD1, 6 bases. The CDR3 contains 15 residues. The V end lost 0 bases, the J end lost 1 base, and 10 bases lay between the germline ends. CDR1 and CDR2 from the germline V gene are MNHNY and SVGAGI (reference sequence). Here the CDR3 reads CASSYSGTGSYEQYF. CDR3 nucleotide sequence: TGTGCCAGCAGTTACTCAGGAACAGGGTCCTACGAGCAGTACTTC.

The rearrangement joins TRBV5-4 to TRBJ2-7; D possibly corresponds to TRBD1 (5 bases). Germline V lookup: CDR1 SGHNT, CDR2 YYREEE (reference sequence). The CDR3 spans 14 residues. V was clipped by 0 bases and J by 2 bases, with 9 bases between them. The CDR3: CASSLDRSPYEQYF. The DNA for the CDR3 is TGTGCCAGCAGCTTGGACAGGTCCCCCTACGAGCAGTACTTC.

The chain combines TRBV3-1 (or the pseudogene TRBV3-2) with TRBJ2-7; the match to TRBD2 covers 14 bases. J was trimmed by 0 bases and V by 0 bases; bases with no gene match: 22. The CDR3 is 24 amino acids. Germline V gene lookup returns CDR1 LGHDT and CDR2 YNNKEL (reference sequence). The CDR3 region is CASSQDRMGRGLAGGLSISYEQYF. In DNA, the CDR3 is TGTGCCAGCAGCCAAGATCGGATGGGCAGAGGACTAGCGGGAGGCTTAAGTATCTCCTACGAGCAGTACTTC.

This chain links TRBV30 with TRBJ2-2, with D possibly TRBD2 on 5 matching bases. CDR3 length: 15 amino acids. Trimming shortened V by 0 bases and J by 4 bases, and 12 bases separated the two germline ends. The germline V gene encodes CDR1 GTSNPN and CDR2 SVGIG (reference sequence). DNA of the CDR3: TGTGCCTGGAGTGTCGTGGAGGCCTTCACCGGGGAGCTGTTTTTT. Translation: CAWSVVEAFTGELFF.

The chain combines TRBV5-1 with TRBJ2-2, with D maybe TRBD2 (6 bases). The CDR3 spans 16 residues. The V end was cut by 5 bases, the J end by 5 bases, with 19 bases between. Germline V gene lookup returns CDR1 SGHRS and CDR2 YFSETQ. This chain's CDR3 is CASSWSPGGLTGELFF. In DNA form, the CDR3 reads TGCGCCAGCAGTTGGTCTCCCGGGGGTTTGACCGGGGAGCTGTTTTTT.

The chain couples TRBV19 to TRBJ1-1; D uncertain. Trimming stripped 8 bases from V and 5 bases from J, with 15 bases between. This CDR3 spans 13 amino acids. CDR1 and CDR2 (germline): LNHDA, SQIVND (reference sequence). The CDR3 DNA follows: TGTGCCAGTCAAGGCAGGCCGAGTACTGAAGCTTTCTTT. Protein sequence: CASQGRPSTEAFF. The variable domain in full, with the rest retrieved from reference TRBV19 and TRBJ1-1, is DGGITQSPKYLFRKEGQNVTLSCEQNLNHDAMYWYRQDPGQGLRLIYYSQIVNDFQKGDIAEGYSVSREKKESFPLTVTSAQKNPTAFYLCASQGRPSTEAFFGQGTRLTVV.

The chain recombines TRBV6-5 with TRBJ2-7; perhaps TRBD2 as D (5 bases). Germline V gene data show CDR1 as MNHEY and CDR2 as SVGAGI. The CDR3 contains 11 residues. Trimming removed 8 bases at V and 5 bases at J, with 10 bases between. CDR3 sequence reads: CASSPGNEQYF. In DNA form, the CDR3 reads TGTGCCAGCTCACCGGGGAACGAGCAGTACTTC.

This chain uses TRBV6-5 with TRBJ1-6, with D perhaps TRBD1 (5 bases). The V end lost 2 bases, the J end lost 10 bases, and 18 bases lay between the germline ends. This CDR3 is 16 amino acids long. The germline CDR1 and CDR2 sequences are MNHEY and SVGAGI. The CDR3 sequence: CASSYARGVTTSPLHF. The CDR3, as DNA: TGTGCCAGCAGTTACGCCCGGGGGGTTACGACATCACCCCTCCACTTT.